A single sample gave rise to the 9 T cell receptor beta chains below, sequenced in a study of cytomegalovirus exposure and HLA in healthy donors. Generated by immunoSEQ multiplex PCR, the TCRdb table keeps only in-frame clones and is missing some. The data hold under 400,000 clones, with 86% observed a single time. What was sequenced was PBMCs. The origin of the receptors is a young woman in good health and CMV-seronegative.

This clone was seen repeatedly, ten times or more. The CDR3 DNA reads TGTGCCAGCAGGGACAGCGGGATGGATACGCAGTATTTT. Translation gives CASRDSGMDTQYF. The V call is TRBV28, the J call TRBJ2-3, with D tentatively TRBD2 (7 bases). In germline, CDR1 is MDHEN, CDR2 SYDVKM. V was shortened by 6 bases and J by 6 bases, with 13 bases between the two germline ends. The CDR3 covers 13 residues.

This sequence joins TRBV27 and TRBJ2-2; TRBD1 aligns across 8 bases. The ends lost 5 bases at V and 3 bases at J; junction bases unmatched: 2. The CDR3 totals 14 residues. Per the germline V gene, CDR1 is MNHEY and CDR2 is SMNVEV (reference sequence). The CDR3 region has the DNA TGTGCCAGCAGTAAACAGGGGGACACCGGGGAGCTGTTTTTT. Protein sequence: CASSKQGDTGELFF.

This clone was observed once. Here the CDR3 reads CASSTPGQGRSEAFF. The CDR3 region has the DNA TGTGCCAGTAGTACCCCGGGACAGGGAAGGTCTGAAGCTTTCTTT. The chain couples TRBV19 to TRBJ1-1, with 9 bases fitting TRBD1. The J segment lost 6 bases and the V segment lost 4 bases, leaving 9 bases of the junction unmatched. Germline V gives CDR1 LNHDA, CDR2 SQIVND (reference sequence). This CDR3 spans 15 amino acids.

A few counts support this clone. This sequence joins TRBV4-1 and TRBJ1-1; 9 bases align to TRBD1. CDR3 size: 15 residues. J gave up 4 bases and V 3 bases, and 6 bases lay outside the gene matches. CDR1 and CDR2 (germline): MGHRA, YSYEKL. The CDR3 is CASSQDTGGRTEAFF. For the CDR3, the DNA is TGCGCCAGCAGCCAGGACACAGGGGGCCGCACTGAAGCTTTCTTT.

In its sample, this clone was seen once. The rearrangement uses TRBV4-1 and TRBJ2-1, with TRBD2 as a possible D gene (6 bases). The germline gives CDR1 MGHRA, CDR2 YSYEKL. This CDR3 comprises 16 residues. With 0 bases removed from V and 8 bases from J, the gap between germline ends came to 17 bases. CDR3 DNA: TGCGCCAGCAGCCAAGATTTACGGGGAGGACTCTATGAGCAGTTCTTC. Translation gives CASSQDLRGGLYEQFF.

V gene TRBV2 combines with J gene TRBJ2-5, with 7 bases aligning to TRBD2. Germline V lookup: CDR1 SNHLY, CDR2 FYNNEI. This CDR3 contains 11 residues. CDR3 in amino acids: CADQGEGTQYF. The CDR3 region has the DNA TGTGCTGACCAAGGGGAGGGTACCCAGTACTTC.

The CDR3 sequence: CASSLGTGVHYGYTF. CDR3 nucleotides: TGTGCCAGCAGCTTGGGGACAGGGGTTCACTATGGCTACACCTTC. This chain links TRBV5-4 with TRBJ1-2, with 9 bases that match TRBD1. The CDR3 loop spans 15 amino acids. J was trimmed by 3 bases and V by 0 bases; bases with no gene match: 3. Germline lookup yields CDR1 SGHNT and CDR2 YYREEE (reference sequence). Drawing the rest from reference TRBV5-4 and TRBJ1-2, the complete variable domain is ETGVTQSPTHLIKTRGQQVTLRCSSQSGHNTVSWYQQALGQGPQFIFQYYREEENGRGNFPPRFSGLQFPNYSSELNVNALELDDSALYLCASSLGTGVHYGYTFGSGTRLTVV.

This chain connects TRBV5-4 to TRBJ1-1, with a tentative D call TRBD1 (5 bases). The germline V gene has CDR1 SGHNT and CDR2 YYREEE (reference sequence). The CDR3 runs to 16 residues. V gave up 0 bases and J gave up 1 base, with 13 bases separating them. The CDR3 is CASSLGAAGGNTEAFF. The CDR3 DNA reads TGTGCCAGCAGCTTGGGGGCGGCCGGGGGGAACACTGAAGCTTTCTTT.

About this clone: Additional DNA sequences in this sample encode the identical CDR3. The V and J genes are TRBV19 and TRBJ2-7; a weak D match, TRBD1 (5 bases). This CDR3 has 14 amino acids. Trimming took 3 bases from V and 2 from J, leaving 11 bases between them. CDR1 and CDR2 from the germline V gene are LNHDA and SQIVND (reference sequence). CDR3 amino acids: CASSIGQGTYEQYF. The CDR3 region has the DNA TGTGCCAGTAGTATCGGTCAGGGCACCTACGAGCAGTACTTC.